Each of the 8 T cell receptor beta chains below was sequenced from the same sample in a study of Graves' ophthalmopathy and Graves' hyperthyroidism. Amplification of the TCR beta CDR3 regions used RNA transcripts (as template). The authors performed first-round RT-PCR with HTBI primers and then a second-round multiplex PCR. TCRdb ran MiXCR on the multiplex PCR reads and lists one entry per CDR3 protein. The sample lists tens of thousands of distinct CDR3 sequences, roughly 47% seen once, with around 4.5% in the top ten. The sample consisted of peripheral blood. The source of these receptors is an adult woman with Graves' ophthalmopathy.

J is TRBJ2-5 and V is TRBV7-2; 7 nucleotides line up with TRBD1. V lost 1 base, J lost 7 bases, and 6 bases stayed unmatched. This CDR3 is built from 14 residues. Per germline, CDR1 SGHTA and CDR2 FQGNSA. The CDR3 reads CASSLEGAHRTQYF. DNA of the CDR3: TGTGCCAGCAGCTTAGAGGGGGCACATCGGACCCAGTACTTC.

The CDR3 sequence is CASSVVPGCPYEQYF. The CDR3 nucleotides read TGTGCCAGCAGCGTAGTCCCGGGGTGCCCCTACGAGCAGTACTTC. The V and J genes are TRBV9 and TRBJ2-7; D is perhaps TRBD2 (5 bases). Germline CDR1 and CDR2: SGDLS and YYNGEE. V lost 0 bases and J lost 2, with 12 bases in between. The CDR3 is made up of 15 amino acids.

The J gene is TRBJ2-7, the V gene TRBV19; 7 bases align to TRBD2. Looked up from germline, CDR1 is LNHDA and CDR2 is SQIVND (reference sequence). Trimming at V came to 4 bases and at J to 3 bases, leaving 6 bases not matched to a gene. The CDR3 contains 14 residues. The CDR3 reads CASSTSGAYYEQYF. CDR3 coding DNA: TGTGCCAGTAGTACCAGCGGGGCCTACTACGAGCAGTACTTC.

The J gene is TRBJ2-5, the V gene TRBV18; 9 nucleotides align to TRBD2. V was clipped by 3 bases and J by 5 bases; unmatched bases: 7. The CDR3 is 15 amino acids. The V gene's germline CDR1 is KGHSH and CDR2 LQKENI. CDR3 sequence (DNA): TGTGCCAGCTCACCTTTTAGCGGGAGCACGGAGACCCAGTACTTC. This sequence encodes CASSPFSGSTETQYF.

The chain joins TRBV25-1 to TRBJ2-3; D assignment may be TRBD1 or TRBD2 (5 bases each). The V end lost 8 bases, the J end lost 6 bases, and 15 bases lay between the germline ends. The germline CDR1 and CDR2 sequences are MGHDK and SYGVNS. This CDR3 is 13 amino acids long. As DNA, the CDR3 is TGTGCCAGCTCCGGGACCAATGACGATACGCAGTATTTT. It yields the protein CASSGTNDDTQYF.

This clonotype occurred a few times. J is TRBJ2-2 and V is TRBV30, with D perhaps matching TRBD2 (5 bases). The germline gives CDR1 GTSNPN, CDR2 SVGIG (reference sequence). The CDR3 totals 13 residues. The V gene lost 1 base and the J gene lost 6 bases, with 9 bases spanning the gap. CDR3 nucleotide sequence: TGTGCCTGGAGTGCGGTGCGGGCCGGGGAGCTGTTTTTT. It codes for CAWSAVRAGELFF.

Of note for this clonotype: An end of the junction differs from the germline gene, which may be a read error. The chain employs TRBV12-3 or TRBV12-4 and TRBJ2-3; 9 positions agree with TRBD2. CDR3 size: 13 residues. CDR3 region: CASRLAGTDAQYF. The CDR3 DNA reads TGTGCCAGCAGACTAGCGGGTACAGATGCGCAGTATTTT.

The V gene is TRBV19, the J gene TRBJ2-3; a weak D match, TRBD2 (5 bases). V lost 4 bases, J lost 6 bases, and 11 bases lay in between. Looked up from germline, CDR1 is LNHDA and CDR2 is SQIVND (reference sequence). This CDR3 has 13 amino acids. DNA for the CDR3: TGTGCCAGTAGTAGGTGGGAGAGGGATACGCAGTATTTT. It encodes CASSRWERDTQYF.